The clone carrying this T cell receptor (beta chain) occurred a few times. Its target is unknown. The sample belongs to a study of PD-L1 blockade in urothelial cancer. Background on the study: Male sex and bladder-origin urothelial cancer characterized twenty-five of the 29 patients. Analyzed time points were 3 weeks (second dose) and 6 weeks after therapy began. General observations from the study: By 3 weeks, tumor-associated blood clones had expanded more in durable-benefit patients. Below-median TCR clonality that was measured in pretreatment blood predicted better survival.

The length of the CDR3 is 15 residues. Trimming removed 7 bases from V and 4 bases from J; junction bases left unmatched: 12. The germline gives CDR1 SNHLY, CDR2 FYNNEI. This table comes from immunoSEQ multiplex PCR, and its TCRdb copy is limited to in-frame clones, with some not included. This table holds approximately 100,000 clones, around 85% found once. The sample was PBMCs, taken around atezolizumab (anti-PD-L1) treatment. This TCR derives from a man aged 45-60 years with urothelial cancer. This chain uses TRBV2 with TRBJ1-1, with TRBD1 matching 7 bases. As DNA, the CDR3 is TGTGCCAGCATTCGGGAGGGGGCCTTGGTCACTGAAGCTTTCTTT. It encodes CASIREGALVTEAFF.